The rows below give T cell receptor beta chains drawn from one sample of a study of CD4 T cells in relation to SARS-CoV-2 and coronaviruses. Assay used: immunoSEQ multiplex PCR; TCRdb lists only in-frame clones, some missing. Here the sample spans 25,000 or so clones, 77% being singletons. These TCRs' antigens remain unknown. Material: CD4+ T cells from PBMCs, cultured in vitro. The receptors were sampled from a human donor in good health. CDR3s include the opening cysteine and the closing phenylalanine or tryptophan. Each record gives: D gene, clone size, J gene, V gene, CDR3 protein, CDR3 DNA. The D gene is left open where the match is weak. Clone size is stated in some rows and not others, as once, few, many or a class when expanded.

D: TRBD2; size: NA; J: TRBJ2-1; V: TRBV20-1; CDR3: CSASSGPGVEQFF; DNA: TGCAGTGCTAGTAGCGGGCCCGGGGTCGAGCAGTTCTTC
D: NA; size: NA; J: TRBJ2-1; V: TRBV21-1; CDR3: CASSVGLAGVGLNEQFF; DNA: TGTGCCAGCAGCGTGGGGCTAGCGGGAGTTGGTTTAAATGAGCAGTTCTTC
D: TRBD2; size: NA; J: TRBJ2-1; V: TRBV7-2; CDR3: CASSLTPAGEREQFF; DNA: TGTGCCAGCAGCTTAACCCCAGCGGGAGAACGCGAGCAGTTCTTC
D: NA; size: NA; J: TRBJ2-3; V: TRBV4-3; CDR3: CASSQEVAGRTDTQYF; DNA: TGCGCCAGCAGCCAAGAGGTTGCGGGGCGCACAGATACGCAGTATTTT
D: NA; size: NA; J: TRBJ2-1; V: TRBV29-1; CDR3: CSGLQGFNEQFF; DNA: TGCAGCGGCCTACAGGGATTCAATGAGCAGTTCTTC
D: TRBD1; size: NA; J: TRBJ1-6; V: TRBV3-1/TRBV3-2; CDR3: CASRDRVDYNSPLHF; DNA: TGTGCCAGCAGAGACAGGGTGGACTATAATTCACCCCTCCACTTT
D: TRBD2; size: NA; J: TRBJ2-3; V: TRBV6-6; CDR3: CASSRRLAGEADTQYF; DNA: TGTGCCAGCAGTCGAAGACTAGCGGGAGAGGCAGATACGCAGTATTTT
D: NA; size: NA; J: TRBJ2-3; V: TRBV6-5; CDR3: CASSYSTPRTDTQYF; DNA: TGTGCCAGCAGTTACTCGACGCCGCGCACAGATACGCAGTATTTT
D: NA; size: NA; J: TRBJ1-2; V: TRBV28; CDR3: CASSSRDYGYTF; DNA: TGTGCCAGCAGCTCCCGGGACTATGGCTACACCTTC
D: NA; size: once; J: TRBJ1-2; V: TRBV29-1; CDR3: CSVEKPTAVGYTF; DNA: TGCAGCGTTGAAAAACCGACAGCCGTGGGATACACCTTC